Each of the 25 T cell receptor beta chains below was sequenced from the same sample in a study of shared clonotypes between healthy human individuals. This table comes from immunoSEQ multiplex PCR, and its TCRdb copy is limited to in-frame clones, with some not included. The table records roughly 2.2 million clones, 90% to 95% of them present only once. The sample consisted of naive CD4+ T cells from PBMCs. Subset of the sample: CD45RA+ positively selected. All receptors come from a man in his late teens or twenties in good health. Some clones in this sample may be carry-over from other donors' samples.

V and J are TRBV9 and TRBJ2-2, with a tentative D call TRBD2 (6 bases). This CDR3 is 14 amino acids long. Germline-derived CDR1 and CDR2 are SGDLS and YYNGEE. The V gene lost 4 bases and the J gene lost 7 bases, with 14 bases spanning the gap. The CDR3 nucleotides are TGTGCCAGCAGCCGGAGTGGAGGGAACGGGGAGCTGTTTTTT. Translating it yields CASSRSGGNGELFF.

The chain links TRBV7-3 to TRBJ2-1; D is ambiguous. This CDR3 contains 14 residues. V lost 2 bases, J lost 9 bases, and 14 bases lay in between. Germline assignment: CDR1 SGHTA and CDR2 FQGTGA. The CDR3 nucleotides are TGTGCCAGCAGCTTAGGGGTAGCACGAAGTGAGCAGTTCTTC. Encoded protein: CASSLGVARSEQFF.

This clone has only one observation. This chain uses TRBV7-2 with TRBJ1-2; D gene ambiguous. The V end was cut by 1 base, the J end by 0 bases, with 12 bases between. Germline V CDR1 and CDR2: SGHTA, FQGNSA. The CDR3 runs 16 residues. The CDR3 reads CASSLEFALSNYGYTF. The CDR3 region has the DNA TGTGCCAGCAGCTTAGAGTTTGCCCTTTCTAACTATGGCTACACCTTC.

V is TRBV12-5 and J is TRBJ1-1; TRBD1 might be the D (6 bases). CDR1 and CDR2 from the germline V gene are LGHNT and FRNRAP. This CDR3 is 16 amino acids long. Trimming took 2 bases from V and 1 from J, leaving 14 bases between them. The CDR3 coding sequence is TGTGCTAGTGGTTTGACACGGGGCAGGGGGAACACTGAAGCTTTCTTT. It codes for CASGLTRGRGNTEAFF.

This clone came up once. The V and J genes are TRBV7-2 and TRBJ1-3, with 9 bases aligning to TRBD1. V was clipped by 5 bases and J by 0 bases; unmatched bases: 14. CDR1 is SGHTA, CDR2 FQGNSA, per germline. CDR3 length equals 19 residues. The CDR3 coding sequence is TGTGCCAGCAGCGTTACCGGGACAGGGACGGCTCGCTCTGGAAACACCATATATTTT. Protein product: CASSVTGTGTARSGNTIYF.

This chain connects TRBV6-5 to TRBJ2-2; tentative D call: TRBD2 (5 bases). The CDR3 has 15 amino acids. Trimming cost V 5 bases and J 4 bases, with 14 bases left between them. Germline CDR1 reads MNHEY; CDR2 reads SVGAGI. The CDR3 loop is CASSTGESATGELFF. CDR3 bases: TGTGCCAGCAGTACCGGGGAGTCGGCCACCGGGGAGCTGTTTTTT.

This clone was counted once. The CDR3 loop reads CAISSLAGGPIEQFF. CDR3 in DNA: TGTGCCATCAGTTCACTAGCGGGAGGGCCGATTGAGCAGTTCTTC. The V call is TRBV10-3, the J call TRBJ2-1, with 13 bases identical to TRBD2. From germline, CDR1 is ENHRY and CDR2 SYGVKD. This CDR3 is 15 amino acids long. The V gene end was trimmed by 5 bases and the J gene end by 9 bases; junction bases not matched to a gene: 7.

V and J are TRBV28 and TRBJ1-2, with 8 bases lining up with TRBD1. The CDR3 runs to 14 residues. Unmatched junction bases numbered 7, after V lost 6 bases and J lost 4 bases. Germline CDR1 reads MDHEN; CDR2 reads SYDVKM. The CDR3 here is CASRMTGDFYGYTF. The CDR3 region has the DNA TGTGCCAGCAGGATGACAGGGGACTTCTATGGCTACACCTTC.

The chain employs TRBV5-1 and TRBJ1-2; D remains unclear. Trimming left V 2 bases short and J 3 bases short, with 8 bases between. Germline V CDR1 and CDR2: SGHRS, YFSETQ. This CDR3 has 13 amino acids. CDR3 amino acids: CASSLGLDYGYTF. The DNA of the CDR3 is TGCGCCAGCAGCTTAGGCCTCGACTATGGCTACACCTTC.

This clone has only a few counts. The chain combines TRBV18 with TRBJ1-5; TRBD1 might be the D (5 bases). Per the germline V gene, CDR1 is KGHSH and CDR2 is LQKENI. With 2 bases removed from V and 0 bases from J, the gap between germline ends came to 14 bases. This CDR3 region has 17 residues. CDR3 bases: TGTGCCAGCTCACCAACGGGGAGGGGTGGTAGCAATCAGCCCCAGCATTTT. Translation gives CASSPTGRGGSNQPQHF.

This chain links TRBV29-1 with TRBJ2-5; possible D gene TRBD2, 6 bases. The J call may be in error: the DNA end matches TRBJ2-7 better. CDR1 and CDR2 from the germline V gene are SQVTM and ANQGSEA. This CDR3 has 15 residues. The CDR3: CSVSSTGTVPYEQYF. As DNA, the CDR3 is TGCAGCGTTTCCTCCACCGGGACTGTCCCCTACGAGCAGTACTTC.

The CDR3 nucleotides read TGTGCCAGCAGCTTGGCCGGCGCCAGGGGCAATGAGCAGTTCTTC. Translation: CASSLAGARGNEQFF. The chain has TRBV7-2 and TRBJ2-1; maybe TRBD1 (6 bases). Germline CDR1 reads SGHTA; CDR2 reads FQGNSA. Trimming removed 3 bases at V and 6 bases at J, with 15 bases between. The CDR3 is made up of 15 amino acids. Using reference TRBV7-2 and TRBJ2-1 for the parts outside the CDR3, the full variable domain is GAGVSQSPSNKVTEKGKDVELRCDPISGHTALYWYRQSLGQGLEFLIYFQGNSAPDKSGLPSDRFSAERTGGSVSTLTIQRTQQEDSAVYLCASSLAGARGNEQFFGPGTRLTVL.

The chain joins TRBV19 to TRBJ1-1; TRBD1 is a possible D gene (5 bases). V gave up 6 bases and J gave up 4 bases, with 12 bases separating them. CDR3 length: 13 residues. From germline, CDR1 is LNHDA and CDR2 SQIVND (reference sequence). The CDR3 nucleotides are TGTGCCAGTAGGCGGGCTCAGGGCACTGAAGCTTTCTTT. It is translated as CASRRAQGTEAFF.

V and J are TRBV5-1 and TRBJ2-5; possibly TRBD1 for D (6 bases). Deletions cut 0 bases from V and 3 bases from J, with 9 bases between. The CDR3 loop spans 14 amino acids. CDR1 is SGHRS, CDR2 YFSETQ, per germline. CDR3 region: CASSLATGKETQYF. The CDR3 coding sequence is TGCGCCAGCAGCTTGGCCACAGGGAAAGAGACCCAGTACTTC.

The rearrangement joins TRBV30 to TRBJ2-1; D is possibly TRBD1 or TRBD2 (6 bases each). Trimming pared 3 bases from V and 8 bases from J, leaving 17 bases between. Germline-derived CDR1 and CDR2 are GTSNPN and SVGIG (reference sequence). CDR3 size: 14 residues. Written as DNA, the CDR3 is TGTGCCTGGAGGACTCCACCCGGGGGCGATGAGCAGTTCTTC. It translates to CAWRTPPGGDEQFF. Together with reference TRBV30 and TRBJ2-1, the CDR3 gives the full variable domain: SQTIHQWPATLVQPVGSPLSLECTVEGTSNPNLYWYRQAAGRGLQLLFYSVGIGQISSEVPQNLSASRPQDRQFILSSKKLLLSDSGFYLCAWRTPPGGDEQFFGPGTRLTVL.

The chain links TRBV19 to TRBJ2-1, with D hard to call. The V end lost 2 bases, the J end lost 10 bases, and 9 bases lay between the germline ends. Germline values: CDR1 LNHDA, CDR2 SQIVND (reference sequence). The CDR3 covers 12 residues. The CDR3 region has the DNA TGTGCCAGTAGTATATTGGCGAGGGAGCAGTTCTTC. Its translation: CASSILAREQFF.

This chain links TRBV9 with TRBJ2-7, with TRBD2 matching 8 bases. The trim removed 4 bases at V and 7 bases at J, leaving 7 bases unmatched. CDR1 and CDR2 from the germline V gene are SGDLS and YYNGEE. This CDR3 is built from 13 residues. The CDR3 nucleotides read TGTGCCAGCAGCTTAGGACTAGCACGAGAGCAGTACTTC. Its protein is CASSLGLAREQYF.

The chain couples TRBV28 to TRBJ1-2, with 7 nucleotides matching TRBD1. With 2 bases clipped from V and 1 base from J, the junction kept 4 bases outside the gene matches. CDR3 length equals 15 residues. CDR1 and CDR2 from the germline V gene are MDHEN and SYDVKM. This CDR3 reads CASSLLTGLNYGYTF. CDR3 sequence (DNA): TGTGCCAGCAGTTTACTGACAGGGCTTAACTATGGCTACACCTTC.

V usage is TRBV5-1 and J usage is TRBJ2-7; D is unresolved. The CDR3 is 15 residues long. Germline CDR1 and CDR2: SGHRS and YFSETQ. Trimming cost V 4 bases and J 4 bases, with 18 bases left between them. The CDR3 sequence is CASSPDTASSYEQYF. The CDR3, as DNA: TGCGCCAGCAGCCCGGATACAGCCAGTTCTTACGAGCAGTACTTC.

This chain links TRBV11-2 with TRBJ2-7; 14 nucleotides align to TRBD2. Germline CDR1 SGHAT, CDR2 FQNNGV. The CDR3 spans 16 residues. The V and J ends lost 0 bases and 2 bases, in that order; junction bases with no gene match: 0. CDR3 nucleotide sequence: TGTGCCAGCAGCTTAGAGACTAGCGGGAGGGCCTACGAGCAGTACTTC. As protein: CASSLETSGRAYEQYF. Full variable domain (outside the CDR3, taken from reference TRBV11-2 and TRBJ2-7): EAGVAQSPRYKIIEKRQSVAFWCNPISGHATLYWYQQILGQGPKLLIQFQNNGVVDDSQLPKDRFSAERLKGVDSTLKIQPAKLEDSAVYLCASSLETSGRAYEQYFGPGTRLTVT.

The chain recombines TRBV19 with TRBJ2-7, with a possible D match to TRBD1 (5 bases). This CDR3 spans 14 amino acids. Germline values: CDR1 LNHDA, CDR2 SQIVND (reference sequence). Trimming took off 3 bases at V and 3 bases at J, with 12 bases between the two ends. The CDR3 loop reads CASSIQGRGYEQYF. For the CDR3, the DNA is TGTGCCAGTAGTATCCAGGGTAGGGGCTACGAGCAGTACTTC.

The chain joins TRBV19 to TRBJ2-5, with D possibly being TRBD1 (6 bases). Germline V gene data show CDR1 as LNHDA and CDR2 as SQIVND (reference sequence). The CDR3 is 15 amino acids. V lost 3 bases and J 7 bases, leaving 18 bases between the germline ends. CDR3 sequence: CASSIAGAQGGTQYF. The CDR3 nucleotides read TGTGCCAGTAGTATCGCAGGGGCACAGGGTGGGACCCAGTACTTC. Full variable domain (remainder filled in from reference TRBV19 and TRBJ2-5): DGGITQSPKYLFRKEGQNVTLSCEQNLNHDAMYWYRQDPGQGLRLIYYSQIVNDFQKGDIAEGYSVSREKKESFPLTVTSAQKNPTAFYLCASSIAGAQGGTQYFGPGTRLLVL.

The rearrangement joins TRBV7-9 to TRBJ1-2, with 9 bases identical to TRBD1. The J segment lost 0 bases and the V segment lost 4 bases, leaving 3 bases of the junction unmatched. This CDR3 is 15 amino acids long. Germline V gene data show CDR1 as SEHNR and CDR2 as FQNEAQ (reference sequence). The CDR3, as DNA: TGTGCCAGCAGCTCATGGGACAGGGCTAACTATGGCTACACCTTC. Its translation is CASSSWDRANYGYTF.

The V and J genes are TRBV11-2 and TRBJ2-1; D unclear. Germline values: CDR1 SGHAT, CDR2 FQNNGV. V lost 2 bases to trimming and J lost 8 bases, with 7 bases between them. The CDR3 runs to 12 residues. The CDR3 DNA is TGTGCCAGCAGCTTAAATTTCCATGAGCAGTTCTTC. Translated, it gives CASSLNFHEQFF.

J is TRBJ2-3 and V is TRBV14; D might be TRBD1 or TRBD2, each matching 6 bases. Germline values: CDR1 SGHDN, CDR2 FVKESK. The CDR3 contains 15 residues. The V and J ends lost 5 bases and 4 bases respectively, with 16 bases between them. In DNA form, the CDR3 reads TGTGCCAGCAGCAAAGGGGGGAGATGGGCAGATACGCAGTATTTT. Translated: CASSKGGRWADTQYF.